This T cell receptor beta chain came from a study of CD8 T cells in ankylosing spondylitis. Whole-study results and caveats: Relatively scarce in peripheral blood, disease-linked clones were CD8+. What appeared characteristic of ankylosing spondylitis blood was a TCR beta motif of several highly homologous variants.

The CDR3 is 13 residues long. Germline V gene sequence: CDR1 SGHVS, CDR2 FNYEAQ. The V end was cut by 5 bases, the J end by 5 bases, with 10 bases between. As concerns this clonotype: The antigen remains undetermined.

TCRdb ran MiXCR on the 5' RACE reads and lists one entry per CDR3 protein. The data show around 140,000 distinct CDR3 sequences, 17% seen once. Material for sequencing was blood, either unsorted or a sorted T cell fraction (not recorded which). This chain links TRBV7-6 with TRBJ2-1, with D unclear. The clonotype comes from a male donor with ankylosing spondylitis. In nucleotides, the CDR3 is TGTGCCAGCAGCCATAATACAGACAATGAGCAGTTCTTC. Encoded protein: CASSHNTDNEQFF.